This T cell receptor beta chain was retrieved from a study of CD8 T cells in ankylosing spondylitis. This clonotype was counted a few times. The antigen is undetermined. Findings and limits, study-wide: As reported, disease-linked clones showed significant enrichment in matched ankylosing spondylitis synovial fluid. Blood from ankylosing spondylitis patients appeared to carry a characteristic roughly 8-variant TCR beta motif. In the blood and synovial fluid of reactive arthritis, some motif variants had been previously reported.

Libraries of TCR beta came from quantitative 5'-RACE with molecular barcodes. TCRdb reprocessed the 5' RACE reads via MiXCR and lists one record per CDR3 protein. This table holds about 440,000 distinct CDR3 sequences, about 15% found once. Germline CDR1 SQVTM, CDR2 ANQGSEA. The CDR3 loop spans 11 amino acids. V lost 0 bases to trimming and J lost 5 bases, with 5 bases between them. The J gene is TRBJ2-7, the V gene TRBV29-1; no definite D call. Material for sequencing was blood, either unsorted or a sorted T cell fraction (not recorded which). The receptor was derived from a male donor with ankylosing spondylitis. CDR3 DNA sequence: TGCAGCGTTGAAGACAGAAACGAGCAGTACTTC. It codes for CSVEDRNEQYF.